Listed here are 30 T cell receptor beta chains from one sample, sequenced in a study of siplizumab effects on memory and regulatory T cells. Profiling relied on immunoSEQ multiplex PCR, and the TCRdb table lists in-frame clones only, not all of them. The sample holds over 70,000 clones, 95% seen once. Sequenced input: CD8+ T cells sorted from blood. The receptors were sampled from a human donor in good health.

The chain carries TRBV27 and TRBJ2-5, with D perhaps matching TRBD2 (5 bases). The CDR3 is 14 residues long. Germline CDR1 MNHEY, CDR2 SMNVEV (reference sequence). Trimming took off 2 bases at V and 2 bases at J, with 9 bases between the two ends. The CDR3 is CASSLNSGQETQYF. CDR3 DNA: TGTGCCAGCAGTTTAAATTCGGGACAAGAGACCCAGTACTTC.

This chain uses TRBV19 with TRBJ2-5; D is uncertain. Germline V lookup: CDR1 LNHDA, CDR2 SQIVND (reference sequence). CDR3 length: 13 amino acids. Trimming removed 6 bases from V and 0 bases from J, with 8 bases in between. CDR3 nucleotide sequence: TGTGCCAGTAGCAGGACGGACCAAGAGACCCAGTACTTC. Its protein is CASSRTDQETQYF.

The chain is built from TRBV5-1 and TRBJ2-6; maybe TRBD1 (5 bases). The ends were cut back, 0 bases at V and 4 bases at J, with 17 bases in the middle. There are 18 residues in the CDR3. In germline, CDR1 is SGHRS, CDR2 YFSETQ. The CDR3 bases are TGCGCCAGCAGCTTGGCAGGGCTCCGAAAGGCCGGGGCCAACGTCCTGACTTTC. This sequence encodes CASSLAGLRKAGANVLTF.

The V call is TRBV6-1, the J call TRBJ1-5; D might be TRBD1 (6 bases). Germline V CDR1 and CDR2: MNHNS, SASEGT. The CDR3 runs to 15 residues. Deletions cut 6 bases from V and 0 bases from J, with 12 bases between. For the CDR3, the DNA is TGTGCCAGCAGGCGGGACACCGATAGCAATCAGCCCCAGCATTTT. This codes for CASRRDTDSNQPQHF.

This chain joins TRBV7-2 and TRBJ2-7; D is ambiguous. V shed 1 base and J shed 4 bases, with 8 bases lying between them. The CDR3 consists of 13 residues. Germline V gene sequence: CDR1 SGHTA, CDR2 FQGNSA. The CDR3 nucleotides read TGTGCCAGCAGCTTAGATTCCGGGTACGAGCAGTACTTC. Its protein is CASSLDSGYEQYF.

This chain connects TRBV25-1 to TRBJ1-2; TRBD1 matches 7 bases. This CDR3 has 12 residues. The trim removed 8 bases at V and 6 bases at J, leaving 6 bases unmatched. CDR1 and CDR2 from the germline V gene are MGHDK and SYGVNS. The DNA for the CDR3 is TGTGCCAGCTCGACAGGGCGGGATGGCTACACCTTC. Protein: CASSTGRDGYTF.

About this clone: A junction boundary mismatches the germline segment, possibly from a read error. The chain employs TRBV5-1 and TRBJ1-2; TRBD1 might be the D (5 bases). This CDR3 region has 15 residues. Germline assignment: CDR1 SGHRS and CDR2 YFSETQ. The CDR3 reads CASSFTSGARGGYTF. CDR3 bases: TGTGCCAGCAGCTTTACGTCCGGGGCGCGTGGAGGCTACACCTTC.

The V gene is TRBV6-1, the J gene TRBJ1-5; no clear D. The CDR3 length is 16 residues. Germline V lookup: CDR1 MNHNS, CDR2 SASEGT. V gave up 1 base and J gave up 1 base, with 11 bases separating them. In nucleotides, the CDR3 is TGTGCCAGCAGTGAAGGTTTCAGACCCAGCAATCAGCCCCAGCATTTT. This translates into CASSEGFRPSNQPQHF.

The chain joins TRBV6-5 to TRBJ2-1; 8 bases are a match to TRBD2. The length of the CDR3 is 15 residues. Unmatched junction bases numbered 13, after V lost 6 bases and J lost 9 bases. From germline, CDR1 is MNHEY and CDR2 SVGAGI. The chain's CDR3 is CASSQSPAGGVEQFF. The CDR3 DNA sequence: TGTGCCAGCAGCCAATCCCCGGCGGGAGGTGTTGAGCAGTTCTTC.

In this sample, this clone turned up once. The chain joins TRBV7-3 to TRBJ2-3; 7 positions agree with TRBD2. The CDR3 runs 16 residues. The V segment lost 1 base and the J segment 0 bases; nucleotides outside the gene matches: 4. Germline lookup yields CDR1 SGHTA and CDR2 FQGTGA. The CDR3 nucleotides read TGTGCCAGCAGCTTAAAACAGCGGGATAGCACAGATACGCAGTATTTT. Protein sequence: CASSLKQRDSTDTQYF.

CDR3 residues: CASSGTSGRRADTQYF. In DNA form, the CDR3 reads TGTGCCAGCAGCGGGACTAGCGGGAGAAGGGCAGATACGCAGTATTTT. V gene TRBV9 combines with J gene TRBJ2-3; TRBD2 aligns across 13 bases. The V segment lost 3 bases and the J segment 4 bases; nucleotides outside the gene matches: 5. The CDR3 loop spans 16 amino acids. Germline values: CDR1 SGDLS, CDR2 YYNGEE.

The rearrangement links TRBV5-8 to TRBJ1-5; 9 bases line up with TRBD1. Germline values: CDR1 SGHTS, CDR2 YDEGEE. This CDR3 comprises 16 residues. V shed 4 bases, J shed 3 bases, and the junction held 8 bases outside the gene matches. The CDR3 DNA reads TGTGCCAGCAGCCCACAGGGGGCATGGGTCAATCAGCCCCAGCATTTT. Encoded protein: CASSPQGAWVNQPQHF. The whole variable domain, filled in from reference TRBV5-8 and TRBJ1-5, reads EAGVTQSPTHLIKTRGQQATLRCSPISGHTSVYWYQQALGLGLQFLLWYDEGEERNRGNFPPRFSGRQFPNYSSELNVNALELEDSALYLCASSPQGAWVNQPQHFGDGTRLSIL.

The chain joins TRBV14 to TRBJ2-5; D remains unclear. Per the germline V gene, CDR1 is SGHDN and CDR2 is FVKESK. The V end was cut by 3 bases, the J end by 4 bases, with 9 bases between. This CDR3 is 13 amino acids long. The CDR3 protein is CASSHLSRETQYF. CDR3 nucleotides: TGTGCCAGCAGCCACCTTAGCCGAGAGACCCAGTACTTC.

The chain is built from TRBV30 and TRBJ2-1; the match to TRBD2 covers 9 bases. Germline trimming cut 7 bases from V and 8 bases from J; bases unmatched to any gene: 12. This CDR3 has 14 residues. Germline-derived CDR1 and CDR2 are GTSNPN and SVGIG (reference sequence). CDR3 coding DNA: TGTGCCTTCTATCCCCCGCTAGCGGGATATGAGCAGTTCTTC. Translated, it gives CAFYPPLAGYEQFF.

This chain uses TRBV21-1 with TRBJ1-1; the listed D gene, TRBD1, was not tested against the DNA. TRBV21-1 is noted as a pseudogene. The CDR3 extends over 15 amino acids. CDR3: CASRVRTGVVTEAFF. The DNA for the CDR3 is TGTGCCAGCAGGGTACGGACAGGGGTTGTCACTGAAGCTTTCTTT.

This CDR3 reads CASSLSADNTEAFF. In DNA form, the CDR3 reads TGTGCCAGCAGCTTATCGGCAGATAACACTGAAGCTTTCTTT. The rearrangement joins TRBV7-9 to TRBJ1-1; D unclear. Germline V gene lookup returns CDR1 SEHNR and CDR2 FQNEAQ (reference sequence). The V and J ends lost 2 bases and 2 bases respectively, with 9 bases between them. The CDR3 has 14 residues. The full variable domain, rest sourced from reference TRBV7-9 and TRBJ1-1, is DTGVSQNPRHKITKRGQNVTFRCDPISEHNRLYWYRQTLGQGPEFLTYFQNEAQLEKSRLLSDRFSAERPKGSFSTLEIQRTEQGDSAMYLCASSLSADNTEAFFGQGTRLTVV.

V and J are TRBV7-8 and TRBJ2-7, with D possibly TRBD2 on 6 matching bases. V lost 4 bases and J lost 3, with 10 bases in between. The germline V gene has CDR1 SGHVS and CDR2 FQNEAQ. The CDR3 is 13 amino acids. CDR3 in DNA: TGTGCCAGCAGCTGGGGGGACGGCTACGAGCAGTACTTC. Amino acids: CASSWGDGYEQYF.

The chain is built from TRBV9 and TRBJ2-2; D is uncertain. CDR1 is SGDLS, CDR2 YYNGEE, per germline. This CDR3 region has 12 residues. Between the trimmed V and J ends, which lost 0 bases and 8 bases, there was a span of 5 bases. The CDR3 region is CASSVVFGELFF. CDR3 DNA: TGTGCCAGCAGCGTAGTGTTTGGGGAGCTGTTTTTT.

The chain links TRBV5-6 to TRBJ2-7; D is undetermined. V was clipped by 2 bases and J by 7 bases, with 13 bases between them. The CDR3 consists of 13 residues. CDR1 and CDR2 from the germline V gene are SGHDT and YYEEEE. The CDR3 DNA sequence: TGTGCCAGCAGCTTCCACGGCCTCCGAGAGCAGTACTTC. Translation gives CASSFHGLREQYF.

The chain has TRBV5-1 and TRBJ1-3; unclear D gene. V was clipped by 4 bases and J by 4 bases, with 18 bases between them. Germline CDR1 and CDR2: SGHRS and YFSETQ. This CDR3 contains 16 residues. This CDR3 is CASSPWNLGYGNTIYF. CDR3 bases: TGCGCCAGCAGCCCGTGGAACCTGGGGTACGGAAACACCATATATTTT.

The CDR3 spells CASSFTRANSYEQYF. The CDR3 bases are TGTGCCAGTAGTTTCACCCGGGCCAACTCCTACGAGCAGTACTTC. The V and J genes are TRBV19 and TRBJ2-7; D gene ambiguous. CDR3 length: 15 residues. The ends were cut back, 5 bases at V and 0 bases at J, with 14 bases in the middle. The germline CDR1 and CDR2 sequences are LNHDA and SQIVND (reference sequence).

The chain couples TRBV11-3 to TRBJ2-1; 8 bases agree with TRBD2. Germline-derived CDR1 and CDR2 are SGHNT and YENEEA. The CDR3 sequence is 14 residues long. Germline trimming cut 4 bases from V and 8 bases from J; bases unmatched to any gene: 7. CDR3 sequence: CASSSGAGAYEQFF. In DNA form, the CDR3 reads TGTGCCAGCAGCTCTGGAGCGGGAGCGTATGAGCAGTTCTTC.

This chain connects TRBV7-6 to TRBJ2-5; D remains unclear. Germline CDR1 reads SGHVS; CDR2 reads FNYEAQ. V gave up 0 bases and J gave up 3 bases, with 2 bases separating them. CDR3 length: 12 amino acids. The CDR3 bases are TGTGCCAGCAGCTTAGCAGAAGAGACCCAGTACTTC. It encodes CASSLAEETQYF.

The chain carries TRBV7-9 and TRBJ2-3; D perhaps matches TRBD1 (5 bases). Germline lookup yields CDR1 SEHNR and CDR2 FQNEAQ (reference sequence). This CDR3 has 18 residues. The V gene lost 2 bases and the J gene lost 2 bases, with 20 bases spanning the gap. Written as DNA, the CDR3 is TGTGCCAGCAGCTTATTCCCTGGGGTAGGGGCGACCACAGATACGCAGTATTTT. This translates into CASSLFPGVGATTDTQYF.

The chain carries TRBV2 and TRBJ1-1; TRBD1 agrees at 8 bases. This CDR3 has 12 residues. J lost 13 bases, V lost 2 bases, and 6 bases had no gene match. Germline CDR1 SNHLY, CDR2 FYNNEI. Here the CDR3 DNA reads TGTGCCAGCAGTGAACTCGGACAGGGTGGTTTCTTT. Protein sequence: CASSELGQGGFF.

A word on this clone: The sample carries other DNA sequences with the same CDR3. The rearrangement links TRBV7-9 to TRBJ2-5; unclear D gene. CDR3 length equals 12 residues. Trimming stripped 1 base from V and 4 bases from J, with 4 bases between. Germline CDR1 is SEHNR and CDR2 is FQNEAQ (reference sequence). CDR3: CASSLVVETQYF. The CDR3 DNA reads TGTGCCAGCAGCTTAGTTGTAGAGACCCAGTACTTC.

The chain has TRBV11-3 and TRBJ2-1; D ambiguous. The CDR3 has 13 amino acids. Germline CDR1 and CDR2: SGHNT and YENEEA. With 1 base removed from V and 5 bases from J, the gap between germline ends came to 6 bases. CDR3 amino acids: CASSLGLDNEQFF. The DNA for the CDR3 is TGTGCCAGCAGCTTAGGCCTAGACAATGAGCAGTTCTTC.

The V call is TRBV7-9, the J call TRBJ2-7; maybe TRBD2 (6 bases). CDR1 and CDR2 (germline): SEHNR, FQNEAQ (reference sequence). V lost 1 base and J lost 2, with 12 bases in between. CDR3 length: 15 residues. The CDR3 DNA sequence: TGTGCCAGCAGCTTAGTGGCTAGCGTCGCCTACGAGCAGTACTTC. Translation: CASSLVASVAYEQYF.

V is TRBV19 and J is TRBJ2-4; 7 bases map to TRBD2. With 0 bases clipped from V and 12 bases from J, the junction kept 11 bases outside the gene matches. This CDR3 contains 15 residues. The germline V gene encodes CDR1 LNHDA and CDR2 SQIVND (reference sequence). The CDR3 reads CASSIDKGLPLSQYF. DNA of the CDR3: TGTGCCAGTAGTATAGATAAGGGACTACCTTTGTCTCAGTACTTC.

This sequence joins TRBV28 and TRBJ2-2; the match to TRBD1 covers 7 bases. The V gene end was trimmed by 5 bases and the J gene end by 2 bases; junction bases not matched to a gene: 5. Germline-derived CDR1 and CDR2 are MDHEN and SYDVKM. This CDR3 region has 15 residues. CDR3 DNA sequence: TGTGCCAGCAGTCCCGGGACAGAAAACACCGGGGAGCTGTTTTTT. It yields the protein CASSPGTENTGELFF.